Included here is one TCR beta chain sequence, with context. This CDR3 contains 16 residues. The V end was cut by 0 bases, the J end by 4 bases, with 16 bases between. CDR1 and CDR2 from the germline V gene are MNHEY and SVGAGI. This specimen comes from a study of cytomegalovirus exposure and HLA in healthy donors. PCR used 60 Vbeta primers and 13 Jbeta primers. Sequencing used immunoSEQ multiplex PCR; TCRdb keeps in-frame clones, though not all of them. The sample has 100,000 to 150,000 clones, roughly 80% seen once. V is TRBV6-5 and J is TRBJ2-7; D may be TRBD1 (6 bases). This TCR derives from a man between 25 and 39 years old in good health and CMV-seronegative. Material for sequencing was PBMCs. CDR3 sequence (DNA): TGTGCCAGCAGTTACTCGAGCGACAGGCCAAGTTACGAGCAGTACTTC. This gives the protein CASSYSSDRPSYEQYF.